This T cell receptor beta chain was identified in a study of PD-1 blockade in mismatch repair-deficient tumors. Study context: Patients had approximately 11 mismatch repair-deficient cancer types and were previously treated and progressing.

With regard to this clone: What it binds is not known.

Regarding the study as a whole: After pembrolizumab, tumor-resident clones rose rapidly, then generally contracted before radiologic responses.

This CDR3 comprises 16 residues. Germline loops: CDR1 SEHNR, CDR2 FQNEAQ (reference sequence). V lost 2 bases to trimming and J lost 3 bases; unmatched junction nucleotides: 8. Produced via immunoSEQ multiplex PCR; TCRdb's table is partial and in-frame only. The profile covers 50,000 or so clones, with roughly 80% appearing a single time and about 8.1% taken by the ten largest. Every patient had mismatch repair deficiency by PCR or immunohistochemistry. Material: peripheral blood, obtained less than 21 weeks after starting pembrolizumab. The TCR was taken from an adult with mismatch repair-deficient cancer. The rearrangement links TRBV7-9 to TRBJ1-1; the match to TRBD1 covers 8 bases. The CDR3 DNA reads as TGTGCCAGCAGCTTACGCAGGGGGCTATTGGACACTGAAGCTTTCTTT. Translating it yields CASSLRRGLLDTEAFF.